Below, 20 T cell receptor beta chains from the same sample are listed, as sequenced in a study of T cells in Graves' hyperthyroidism and ophthalmopathy. What was amplified from RNA transcripts were TCR beta CDR3 regions. Initially, a first-round RT-PCR of the TCR CDR3 employed the HTBI primer set. TCRdb independently ran MiXCR on the multiplex PCR reads; one entry per CDR3 protein. This table has about 400,000 distinct CDR3 sequences, just under 25% appearing once. The specimen sequenced was blood. The receptors here all came from a man aged 50-59 years with Graves' hyperthyroidism.

This clonotype has only a few counts. The chain employs TRBV3-1 and TRBJ2-1, with 7 bases lining up with TRBD2. Per the germline V gene, CDR1 is LGHDT and CDR2 is YNNKEL (reference sequence). J gave up 8 bases and V 3 bases, and 7 bases lay outside the gene matches. CDR3 size: 14 residues. The CDR3: CASSQGGSLYEQFF. The DNA of the CDR3 is TGTGCCAGCAGCCAGGGCGGGAGTTTGTATGAGCAGTTCTTC.

This clonotype was detected a few times. The rearrangement joins TRBV18 to TRBJ2-5; TRBD1 aligns across 9 bases. Germline-derived CDR1 and CDR2 are KGHSH and LQKENI. The CDR3 spans 15 residues. V was clipped by 6 bases and J by 3 bases; unmatched bases: 8. CDR3 DNA: TGTGCCAGCTCCAGGGACAGGGATCTCGAAGAGACCCAGTACTTC. Translated: CASSRDRDLEETQYF.

This clonotype was seen a handful of times. This rearrangement joins TRBV6-2 or TRBV6-3 to TRBJ2-1; D ambiguous. The germline gives CDR1 MNHEY, CDR2 SVGEGT. V lost 2 bases and J lost 5, with 4 bases in between. The CDR3 length is 12 residues. DNA for the CDR3: TGTGCCAGCAGTTACAAGGACAATGAGCAGTTCTTC. The encoded protein is CASSYKDNEQFF.

This clonotype was seen repeatedly, ten times or more. The CDR3 here is CASRTSSSSYNEQFF. CDR3 nucleotides: TGTGCCAGTCGGACTAGCTCGAGCTCCTACAATGAGCAGTTCTTC. The V call is TRBV27, the J call TRBJ2-1; 8 bases map to TRBD2. With 9 bases clipped from V and 0 bases from J, the junction kept 7 bases outside the gene matches. Germline values: CDR1 MNHEY, CDR2 SMNVEV (reference sequence). This CDR3 comprises 15 residues.

In this sample, this clonotype turned up a few times. This chain links TRBV3-1 with TRBJ2-7, with D perhaps matching TRBD1 or TRBD2 (6 bases each). The CDR3 totals 13 residues. The V end lost 5 bases, the J end lost 6 bases, and 14 bases lay between the germline ends. CDR1 LGHDT and CDR2 YNNKEL come from the germline V gene (reference sequence). The CDR3 DNA reads TGTGCCAGCAGCGTAGGGTCGGGGGCCGAGCAGTACTTC. Its protein product is CASSVGSGAEQYF.

The genes are TRBV6-1 and TRBJ2-6, with a possible D match to TRBD1 (5 bases). V shed 4 bases and J shed 0 bases, with 10 bases lying between them. Germline lookup yields CDR1 MNHNS and CDR2 SASEGT. This CDR3 comprises 16 residues. CDR3 in amino acids: CASSVSGHSGANVLTF. The CDR3 coding sequence is TGTGCCAGCAGTGTGTCAGGGCACTCTGGGGCCAACGTCCTGACTTTC.

In DNA form, the CDR3 reads TGCAGTGCTATGGGGGGGCTAGGACACAATGAGCAGTTCTTC. As protein: CSAMGGLGHNEQFF. The V gene is TRBV20-1, the J gene TRBJ2-1, with D perhaps matching TRBD2 (7 bases). CDR1 DFQATT and CDR2 SNEGSKA come from the germline V gene (reference sequence). The CDR3 is 14 amino acids. V lost 4 bases and J lost 5, with 15 bases in between.

This chain links TRBV5-1 with TRBJ1-5, with 9 bases matching TRBD1. The CDR3 runs to 15 residues. V dropped 0 bases and J dropped 6; count of bases not matched to a gene: 4. Germline-derived CDR1 and CDR2 are SGHRS and YFSETQ. This CDR3 is CASSLEGQGGQPQHF. The CDR3 DNA reads TGCGCCAGCAGCTTGGAGGGACAGGGCGGTCAGCCCCAGCATTTT.

This clonotype was counted ten times or more. The chain carries TRBV5-1 and TRBJ2-1; weak D call: TRBD2 (6 bases). The CDR3 runs 14 residues. Germline lookup yields CDR1 SGHRS and CDR2 YFSETQ. V was cut by 0 bases and J by 5 bases, with 9 bases left in between. The CDR3 DNA sequence: TGCGCCAGCAGCTTGGCCGGGGGAGACAATGAGCAGTTCTTC. Its translation is CASSLAGGDNEQFF.

This clonotype showed up just a few times. The rearrangement joins TRBV14 to TRBJ2-5, with 9 bases lining up with TRBD2. CDR3 length: 14 residues. From germline, CDR1 is SGHDN and CDR2 FVKESK. V shed 2 bases, J shed 5 bases, and the junction held 3 bases outside the gene matches. In DNA form, the CDR3 reads TGTGCCAGCAGCCAACTAGCGGGACGGGAGACCCAGTACTTC. Amino acid sequence: CASSQLAGRETQYF. The full variable domain, its missing parts supplied by reference TRBV14 and TRBJ2-5, is EAGVTQFPSHSVIEKGQTVTLRCDPISGHDNLYWYRRVMGKEIKFLLHFVKESKQDESGMPNNRFLAERTGGTYSTLKVQPAELEDSGVYFCASSQLAGRETQYFGPGTRLLVL.

This clonotype has only a few counts. V is TRBV7-9 and J is TRBJ2-7, with 7 bases aligning to TRBD2. Losses at the gene ends were 1 base for V and 3 bases for J; bases not matched to a gene: 12. CDR3 length: 17 amino acids. Germline values: CDR1 SEHNR, CDR2 FQNEAQ (reference sequence). The CDR3 here is CASSLVGRGRMGYEQYF. Here the CDR3 DNA reads TGTGCCAGCAGCTTAGTGGGGCGCGGGAGAATGGGCTACGAGCAGTACTTC.

The chain carries TRBV20-1 and TRBJ2-1; the D gene is possibly TRBD2 (6 bases). The CDR3 has 14 amino acids. The germline CDR1 and CDR2 sequences are DFQATT and SNEGSKA (reference sequence). Trimming shortened V by 2 bases and J by 6 bases, and 14 bases separated the two germline ends. CDR3 region: CSARSLAQINEQFF. The CDR3 nucleotides are TGCAGTGCTAGAAGCCTAGCGCAAATCAATGAGCAGTTCTTC.

The sample holds many counts of this clonotype. In DNA form, the CDR3 reads TGCGCCAGCAGCTTAACTGGCGGGAGTAAAGAGCAGTACTTC. The encoded protein is CASSLTGGSKEQYF. V is TRBV5-1 and J is TRBJ2-7; 7 nucleotides line up with TRBD2. V shed 2 bases, J shed 7 bases, and the junction held 9 bases outside the gene matches. The length of the CDR3 is 14 residues. CDR1 is SGHRS and CDR2 is YFSETQ in the germline V gene.

This chain connects TRBV6-5 to TRBJ1-2; D remains ambiguous. Trimming shortened V by 2 bases and J by 6 bases, and 13 bases separated the two germline ends. The CDR3 has 14 amino acids. CDR1 MNHEY and CDR2 SVGAGI come from the germline V gene. This CDR3 is CASSYRTAPDGYTF. CDR3 nucleotide sequence: TGTGCCAGCAGTTACCGGACTGCGCCTGATGGCTACACCTTC.

This clonotype occurred many times. The chain links TRBV28 to TRBJ2-5; 11 positions match TRBD2. The CDR3 spans 16 residues. Looked up from germline, CDR1 is MDHEN and CDR2 is SYDVKM. V shed 6 bases, J shed 4 bases, and the junction held 10 bases outside the gene matches. The CDR3 DNA sequence: TGTGCCAGCAGCTCACTGCTAGCGGGAGGACCAGAGACCCAGTACTTC. This gives the protein CASSSLLAGGPETQYF.

J is TRBJ2-1 and V is TRBV3-1; D is tentatively TRBD1 or TRBD2 (5 bases each). The CDR3 runs to 15 residues. Trimming stripped 1 base from V and 1 base from J, with 8 bases between. The germline gives CDR1 LGHDT, CDR2 YNNKEL (reference sequence). The CDR3 sequence: CASSQGGGSYNEQFF. The DNA for the CDR3 is TGTGCCAGCAGCCAAGGTGGGGGATCCTACAATGAGCAGTTCTTC.

This clonotype was counted between two and nine times. This chain joins TRBV6-1 and TRBJ1-2; a possible D gene is TRBD1 (5 bases). CDR1 MNHNS and CDR2 SASEGT come from the germline V gene. The CDR3 consists of 15 residues. Between the trimmed V and J ends, which lost 6 bases and 3 bases, there was a span of 17 bases. The CDR3 region is CASSPWYGGDYGYTF. The CDR3 bases are TGTGCCAGCAGCCCCTGGTACGGGGGTGACTATGGCTACACCTTC.

This clonotype showed up just a few times. The chain employs TRBV7-9 and TRBJ2-1; TRBD1 might be the D (6 bases). The V end lost 2 bases, the J end lost 10 bases, and 9 bases lay between the germline ends. This CDR3 spans 12 amino acids. Germline-derived CDR1 and CDR2 are SEHNR and FQNEAQ (reference sequence). The CDR3 DNA sequence: TGTGCCAGCAGCTTAAAGACAGGAGAGCAGTTCTTC. It yields the protein CASSLKTGEQFF.

This clonotype was seen more than once but under ten times. The V gene is TRBV30, the J gene TRBJ1-1; D perhaps matches TRBD1 (5 bases). Germline CDR1 reads GTSNPN; CDR2 reads SVGIG (reference sequence). V lost 3 bases to trimming and J lost 1 base, with 9 bases between them. The CDR3 spans 13 residues. The CDR3 bases are TGTGCCTGGAGACCCGGACAGAACACTGAAGCTTTCTTT. This codes for CAWRPGQNTEAFF. Based on the CDR3 plus reference TRBV30 and TRBJ1-1, the full variable domain is SQTIHQWPATLVQPVGSPLSLECTVEGTSNPNLYWYRQAAGRGLQLLFYSVGIGQISSEVPQNLSASRPQDRQFILSSKKLLLSDSGFYLCAWRPGQNTEAFFGQGTRLTVV.

The V gene is TRBV9, the J gene TRBJ2-1; 11 nucleotides agree with TRBD2. Trimming at V came to 0 bases and at J to 4 bases, leaving 0 bases not matched to a gene. Germline values: CDR1 SGDLS, CDR2 YYNGEE. The CDR3 is made up of 15 amino acids. Here the CDR3 reads CASSVVAGGYNEQFF. Here the CDR3 DNA reads TGTGCCAGCAGCGTAGTAGCGGGAGGGTACAATGAGCAGTTCTTC. Filled out from reference TRBV9 and TRBJ2-1, the complete variable domain reads DSGVTQTPKHLITATGQRVTLRCSPRSGDLSVYWYQQSLDQGLQFLIQYYNGEERAKGNILERFSAQQFPDLHSELNLSSLELGDSALYFCASSVVAGGYNEQFFGPGTRLTVL.